This TCR beta chain was sequenced during a study of blood T cell repertoires in COVID-19. About the study: Acute and convalescent COVID-19 samples came from the United States, Italy and Spain.

Sequencing used immunoSEQ multiplex PCR; TCRdb keeps in-frame clones, though not all of them. The sample lists 250,000 to 300,000 clones, 89% occurring once. The germline V gene encodes CDR1 MDHEN and CDR2 SYDVKM. The CDR3 is 16 residues long. The junction had 9 bases not matched to a gene; V was cut back by 6 bases and J by 1 base. The J gene is TRBJ1-5, the V gene TRBV28; the match to TRBD1 covers 7 bases. The sequencing input was PBMCs or T cells enriched from blood (not recorded which). The TCR comes from a woman in her sixties who had recovered from COVID-19. The CDR3: CASSPLTGISNQPQHF. The CDR3 region has the DNA TGTGCCAGCAGCCCATTGACAGGGATAAGCAATCAGCCCCAGCATTTT.